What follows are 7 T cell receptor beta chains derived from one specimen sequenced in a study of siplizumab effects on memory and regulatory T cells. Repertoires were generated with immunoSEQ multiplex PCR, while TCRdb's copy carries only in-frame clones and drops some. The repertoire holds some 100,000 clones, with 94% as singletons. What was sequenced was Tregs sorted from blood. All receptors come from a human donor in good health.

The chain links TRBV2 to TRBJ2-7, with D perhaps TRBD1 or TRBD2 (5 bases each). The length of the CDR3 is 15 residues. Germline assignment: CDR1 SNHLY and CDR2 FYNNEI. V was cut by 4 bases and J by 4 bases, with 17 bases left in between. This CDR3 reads CASSVGVQSQYEQYF. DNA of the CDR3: TGTGCCAGCAGTGTGGGGGTGCAAAGCCAATACGAGCAGTACTTC.

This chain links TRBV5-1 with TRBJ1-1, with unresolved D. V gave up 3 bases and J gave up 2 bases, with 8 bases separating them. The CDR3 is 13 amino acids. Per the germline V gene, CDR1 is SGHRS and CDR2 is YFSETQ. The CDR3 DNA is TGCGCCAGCAGCTCCGTGGGTAACACTGAAGCTTTCTTT. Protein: CASSSVGNTEAFF.

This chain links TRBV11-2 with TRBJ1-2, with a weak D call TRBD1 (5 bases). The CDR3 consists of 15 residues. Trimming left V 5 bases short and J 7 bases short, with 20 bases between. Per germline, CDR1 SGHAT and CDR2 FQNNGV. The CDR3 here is CASSPHGSTGAGYTF. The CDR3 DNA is TGTGCCAGCAGCCCCCACGGGAGTACTGGGGCTGGCTACACCTTC.

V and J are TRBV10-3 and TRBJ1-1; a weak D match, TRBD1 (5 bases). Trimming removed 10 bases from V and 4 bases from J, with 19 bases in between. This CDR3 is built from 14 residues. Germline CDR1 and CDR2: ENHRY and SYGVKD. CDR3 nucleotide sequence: TGTGCCACCAACGCCGCAGGGATTGGCACTGAAGCTTTCTTT. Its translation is CATNAAGIGTEAFF.

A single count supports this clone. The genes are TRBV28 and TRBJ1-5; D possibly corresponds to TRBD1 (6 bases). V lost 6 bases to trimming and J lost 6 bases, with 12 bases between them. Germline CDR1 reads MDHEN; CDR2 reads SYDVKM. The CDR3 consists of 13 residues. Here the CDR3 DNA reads TGTGCCAGCAGCCACAGGGTCGGTCAGCCCCAGCATTTT. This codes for CASSHRVGQPQHF.

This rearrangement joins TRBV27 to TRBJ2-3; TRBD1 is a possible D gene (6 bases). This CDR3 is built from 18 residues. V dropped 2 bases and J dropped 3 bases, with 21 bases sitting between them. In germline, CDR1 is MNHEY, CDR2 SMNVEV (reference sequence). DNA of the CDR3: TGTGCCAGCAGTTTAAGAGGGGGTTTCGTCTCCGAAACAGATACGCAGTATTTT. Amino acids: CASSLRGGFVSETDTQYF.

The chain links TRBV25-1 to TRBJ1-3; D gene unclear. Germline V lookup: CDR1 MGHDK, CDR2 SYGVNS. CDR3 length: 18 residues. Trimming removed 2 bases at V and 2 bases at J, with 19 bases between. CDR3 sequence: CASSEMPSAGVPGNTIYF. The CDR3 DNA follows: TGTGCCAGCAGTGAAATGCCCTCGGCAGGCGTCCCTGGAAACACCATATATTTT.